The clone carrying this TCR beta chain was seen only a few times. The data derive from a study of blood T cells in healthy people across ages. V was shortened by 11 bases and J by 0 bases, with 11 bases between the two germline ends. This CDR3 has 14 residues. The germline V gene has CDR1 ENHRY and CDR2 SYGVKD. Primers used in a second PCR of about 7 to 12 cycles were a sample-barcoded 5' primer and a J-beta primer mix. One entry per CDR3 protein, called by TCRdb with MiXCR from the 5' RACE reads. The profile shows a few hundred thousand distinct CDR3 sequences, roughly 27% of them singletons. The TCR originated in a woman in her seventies in good health. The chain uses TRBV10-3 and TRBJ2-6; D unresolved. Sequences were obtained from blood. The CDR3 spells CASFKGSGANVLTF. The DNA of the CDR3 is TGTGCCTCCTTTAAGGGCTCTGGGGCCAACGTCCTGACTTTC.